The sequence of this T cell receptor beta chain was determined in a study of blood T cell repertoires in COVID-19. Study-wide context: Samples taken during acute and convalescent COVID-19 were collected in the United States, Italy and Spain. From T cells, B-cell-depleted T cells, or PBMCs came the material, which was cDNA or gDNA.

The CDR3 has 12 residues. V was cut by 5 bases and J by 6 bases, with 10 bases left in between. Germline V gene sequence: CDR1 SEHNR, CDR2 FQNEAQ (reference sequence). As originally analysed: Reference gene primer amplification gave estimated nucleated cell counts. Clones were read by immunoSEQ multiplex PCR, and TCRdb kept only the in-frame ones, dropping some. V and J calls and clone size are as listed in that table; D and trimming were resolved from the DNA. This table holds roughly 220,000 clones, around 81% found once. This sequence was found in a woman aged 70-85 years with acute or convalescent COVID-19. The material sequenced was peripheral blood. The chain joins TRBV7-9 to TRBJ1-2; TRBD1 is a possible D gene (5 bases). The DNA for the CDR3 is TGTGCCAGCAGCCCGCAGGGTGATGGCTACACCTTC. Translating it yields CASSPQGDGYTF.